This TCR beta chain appears in the sequencing data of a study of CD8+CD57+ T cells in acquired aplastic anemia. Background on the study: There were roughly 11 million reads, on average, for CD4+ cells from healthy donors.

This clonotype was detected ten times or more. Genomic DNA acted as the template from which TCR beta VDJ combination and CDR3 sequence profiling were carried out. TCRdb re-analysed the reads in MiXCR, keeping a single row per CDR3 protein. The sample lists about 81,000 distinct CDR3 sequences, less than 60% occurring once. Input material: sorted CD4+, CD8+, or CD8+CD57+ T cells (not recorded which) from PBMCs. This receptor was taken from a human donor in good health, serving as a control.

The CDR3 bases are TGCGCCAGCAGCTCCACCGGGACTAGCGCGAACAATGAGCAGTTCTTC. Translation gives CASSSTGTSANNEQFF. This chain links TRBV5-1 with TRBJ2-1; 10 bases agree with TRBD2. The CDR3 runs to 16 residues. V shed 3 bases and J 5 bases; nucleotides not matched to a gene: 8. Germline V CDR1 and CDR2: SGHRS, YFSETQ.